The 20 T cell receptor beta chains reported below all come from one sample, sequenced in a study of OX40 agonist ivuxolimab in advanced cancers. Measured with immunoSEQ multiplex PCR; TCRdb has only the in-frame clones, and not every one. Of tens of thousands of clones listed, about nine tenths are singletons. Sample: CD4+ or CD8+ T cells sorted from blood, taken in a trial of the OX40 agonist ivuxolimab. These receptors originate from an adult with an advanced solid tumor such as melanoma, head and neck, liver or kidney cancer.

V and J are TRBV18 and TRBJ2-1, with TRBD2 matching over 7 bases. The CDR3 has 16 amino acids. The V segment lost 3 bases and the J segment 7 bases; nucleotides outside the gene matches: 12. CDR1 is KGHSH, CDR2 LQKENI, per germline. The chain's CDR3 is CASSPRVRERINEQFF. Written as DNA, the CDR3 is TGTGCCAGCTCACCGAGGGTGCGGGAGCGAATAAATGAGCAGTTCTTC.

This clone occurred a few times. The CDR3 nucleotides are TGTGCCAGCAGCTCGTTAGCGGGAACCTACGAGCAGTACTTC. It specifies CASSSLAGTYEQYF. This sequence joins TRBV11-3 and TRBJ2-7; 8 bases are a match to TRBD2. Germline values: CDR1 SGHNT, CDR2 YENEEA. After removal of 4 bases from V and 2 bases from J, the junction contained 4 bases not matched to a gene. The length of the CDR3 is 14 residues.

This rearrangement joins TRBV7-2 to TRBJ2-7; 10 nucleotides line up with TRBD1. The V gene end was trimmed by 5 bases and the J gene end by 5 bases; junction bases not matched to a gene: 12. Germline CDR1 reads SGHTA; CDR2 reads FQGNSA. CDR3 length equals 16 residues. CDR3 protein: CASSPRQGAMVDEQYF. In DNA form, the CDR3 reads TGTGCCAGCAGCCCGAGACAGGGGGCAATGGTGGACGAGCAGTACTTC.

The chain joins TRBV27 to TRBJ2-5; 8 nucleotides align to TRBD1. Germline V gene lookup returns CDR1 MNHEY and CDR2 SMNVEV (reference sequence). The J segment lost 5 bases and the V segment lost 6 bases, leaving 5 bases of the junction unmatched. This CDR3 region has 13 residues. This chain's CDR3 is CASSLRQGETQYF. DNA of the CDR3: TGTGCCAGCAGCCTTAGACAGGGGGAGACCCAGTACTTC.

The genes are TRBV6-5 and TRBJ2-3; a weak D match, TRBD2 (7 bases). The CDR3 loop spans 13 amino acids. Germline V gene lookup returns CDR1 MNHEY and CDR2 SVGAGI. V was clipped by 10 bases and J by 4 bases, with 15 bases between them. CDR3 DNA sequence: TGTGCCACCCACAAAGGGGGGGCAGATACGCAGTATTTT. This gives the protein CATHKGGADTQYF.

The V gene is TRBV10-2, the J gene TRBJ2-1, with TRBD1 identical over 8 bases. The CDR3 extends over 15 amino acids. V was pared by 6 bases and J by 0 bases, with 4 bases of the junction left unmatched. Looked up from germline, CDR1 is WSHSY and CDR2 is SAAADI. The CDR3 nucleotides are TGCGCCAGCAGACGGACAGGGTTCTCCTACAATGAGCAGTTCTTC. It translates to CASRRTGFSYNEQFF.

J is TRBJ2-1 and V is TRBV18; a possible D gene is TRBD1 (6 bases). This CDR3 spans 12 amino acids. V lost 6 bases and J lost 8, with 11 bases in between. Germline V gene sequence: CDR1 KGHSH, CDR2 LQKENI. CDR3 loop: CASSLGGDEQFF. In DNA, the CDR3 is TGTGCCAGCTCCCTTGGGGGCGATGAGCAGTTCTTC.

This clone was seen a few times. The chain joins TRBV30 to TRBJ1-1; D is ambiguous. Germline assignment: CDR1 GTSNPN and CDR2 SVGIG (reference sequence). This CDR3 contains 13 residues. Trimming cost V 3 bases and J 2 bases, with 10 bases left between them. The CDR3 coding sequence is TGTGCCTGGAGCCGCCGGGCAAACACTGAAGCTTTCTTT. This codes for CAWSRRANTEAFF.

The genes are TRBV5-4 and TRBJ2-6, with D unclear. This CDR3 contains 16 residues. With 4 bases removed from V and 0 bases from J, the gap between germline ends came to 11 bases. Looked up from germline, CDR1 is SGHNT and CDR2 is YYREEE (reference sequence). The CDR3 loop reads CASSQRVRSGANVLTF. The CDR3 nucleotides read TGTGCCAGCAGCCAAAGGGTCCGCTCTGGGGCCAACGTCCTGACTTTC.

The chain links TRBV9 to TRBJ2-2; D is unresolved. The length of the CDR3 is 18 residues. Trimming took off 3 bases at V and 3 bases at J, with 21 bases between the two ends. Germline lookup yields CDR1 SGDLS and CDR2 YYNGEE. CDR3 in DNA: TGTGCCAGCAGCGCCCCCCTTGGCAGAAGGATGGACACCGGGGAGCTGTTTTTT. Protein sequence: CASSAPLGRRMDTGELFF.

The chain carries TRBV2 and TRBJ1-1, with 8 bases lining up with TRBD1. This CDR3 comprises 15 residues. The V gene's germline CDR1 is SNHLY and CDR2 FYNNEI. V was pared by 5 bases and J by 0 bases, with 5 bases of the junction left unmatched. CDR3 protein: CASSLQGGMNTEAFF. The CDR3 coding sequence is TGTGCCAGCAGTTTACAGGGGGGGATGAACACTGAAGCTTTCTTT.

The genes are TRBV30 and TRBJ2-3, with 9 bases that match TRBD1. Germline CDR1 and CDR2: GTSNPN and SVGIG (reference sequence). V was pared by 2 bases and J by 5 bases, with 5 bases of the junction left unmatched. The CDR3 is 14 residues long. CDR3 DNA sequence: TGTGCCTGGAGTCCCAGGACAGGGGTAGATACGCAGTATTTT. Its translation: CAWSPRTGVDTQYF.

The CDR3 sequence is CASSGVGATYNEQFF. CDR3 in DNA: TGTGCCAGCAGCGGGGTGGGGGCAACCTACAATGAGCAGTTCTTC. The gene calls are TRBV9 and TRBJ2-1, with a possible D match to TRBD1 (6 bases). The V gene's germline CDR1 is SGDLS and CDR2 YYNGEE. Trimming took off 3 bases at V and 2 bases at J, with 12 bases between the two ends. The CDR3 sequence is 15 residues long.

The V and J genes are TRBV11-2 and TRBJ2-1, with D possibly matching TRBD2 (5 bases). Between the trimmed V and J ends, which lost 5 bases and 9 bases, there was a span of 17 bases. CDR3 size: 14 residues. The germline CDR1 and CDR2 sequences are SGHAT and FQNNGV. CDR3 nucleotide sequence: TGTGCCAGCAGCCCCCTCCGGGGTGAAGGTGAGCAGTTCTTC. Translated: CASSPLRGEGEQFF.

The V and J genes are TRBV5-6 and TRBJ2-2, with D possibly called TRBD1 or TRBD2 (6 bases each). V was shortened by 2 bases and J by 5 bases, with 10 bases between the two germline ends. The CDR3 length is 14 residues. CDR1 is SGHDT and CDR2 is YYEEEE in the germline V gene. The CDR3 DNA sequence: TGTGCCAGCAGCTTTGGGGGGCGTACCGGGGAGCTGTTTTTT. Protein product: CASSFGGRTGELFF. The variable domain in full, completed from reference TRBV5-6 and TRBJ2-2, reads DAGVTQSPTHLIKTRGQQVTLRCSPKSGHDTVSWYQQALGQGPQFIFQYYEEEERQRGNFPDRFSGHQFPNYSSELNVNALLLGDSALYLCASSFGGRTGELFFGEGSRLTVL.

This chain joins TRBV2 and TRBJ2-2; tentatively, D is TRBD2 (6 bases). V gave up 6 bases and J gave up 1 base, with 12 bases separating them. In germline, CDR1 is SNHLY, CDR2 FYNNEI. The CDR3 length is 15 residues. Here the CDR3 DNA reads TGTGCCAGCAGCCGGGACTCTGTGAACACCGGGGAGCTGTTTTTT. Its protein is CASSRDSVNTGELFF.

The V call is TRBV5-4, the J call TRBJ2-3; 13 positions match TRBD2. After removal of 4 bases from V and 2 bases from J, the junction contained 4 bases not matched to a gene. The germline gives CDR1 SGHNT, CDR2 YYREEE (reference sequence). This CDR3 contains 16 residues. The CDR3 sequence is CASSTGTSGNTDTQYF. The CDR3 DNA sequence: TGTGCCAGCAGCACCGGGACTAGCGGGAACACAGATACGCAGTATTTT.

The chain joins TRBV6-4 to TRBJ2-6, with 7 bases matching TRBD2. The length of the CDR3 is 18 residues. CDR1 is MRHNA, CDR2 SNTAGT, per germline. The ends lost 6 bases at V and 0 bases at J; junction bases unmatched: 11. CDR3 region: CASRPRGGASSGANVLTF. The CDR3 DNA is TGTGCCAGCAGACCCCGGGGAGGGGCTAGCTCTGGGGCCAACGTCCTGACTTTC.

V and J are TRBV5-6 and TRBJ2-4; tentative D call: TRBD1 (5 bases). This CDR3 has 15 residues. CDR1 and CDR2 (germline): SGHDT, YYEEEE. V lost 2 bases, J lost 0 bases, and 9 bases lay in between. CDR3 loop: CASSFDRLAKNIQYF. The CDR3 nucleotides read TGTGCCAGCAGCTTCGACAGACTAGCCAAAAACATTCAGTACTTC. Supplemented by reference TRBV5-6 and TRBJ2-4, the full variable domain reads DAGVTQSPTHLIKTRGQQVTLRCSPKSGHDTVSWYQQALGQGPQFIFQYYEEEERQRGNFPDRFSGHQFPNYSSELNVNALLLGDSALYLCASSFDRLAKNIQYFGAGTRLSVL.

This sequence joins TRBV19 and TRBJ1-1; D unclear. The CDR3 has 13 amino acids. Germline V gene data show CDR1 as LNHDA and CDR2 as SQIVND (reference sequence). V was shortened by 5 bases and J by 3 bases, with 10 bases between the two germline ends. The CDR3 reads CASSAKRDTEAFF. CDR3 nucleotides: TGTGCCAGTAGTGCCAAGAGGGACACTGAAGCTTTCTTT.